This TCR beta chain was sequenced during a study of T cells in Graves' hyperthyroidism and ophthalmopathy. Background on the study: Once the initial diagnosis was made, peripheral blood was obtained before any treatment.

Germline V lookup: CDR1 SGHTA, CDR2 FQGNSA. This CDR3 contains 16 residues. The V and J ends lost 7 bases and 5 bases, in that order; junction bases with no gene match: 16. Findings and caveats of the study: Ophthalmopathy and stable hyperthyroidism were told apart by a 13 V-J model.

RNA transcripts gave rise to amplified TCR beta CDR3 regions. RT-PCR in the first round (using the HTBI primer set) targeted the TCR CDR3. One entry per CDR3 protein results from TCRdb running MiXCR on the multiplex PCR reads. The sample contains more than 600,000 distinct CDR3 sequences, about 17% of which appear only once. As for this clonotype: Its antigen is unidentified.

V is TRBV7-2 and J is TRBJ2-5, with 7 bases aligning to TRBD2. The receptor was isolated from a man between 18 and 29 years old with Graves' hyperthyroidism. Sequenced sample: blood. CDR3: CASTPRGSGGWETQYF. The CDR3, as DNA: TGTGCCAGCACCCCTCGCGGGAGTGGGGGATGGGAGACCCAGTACTTC.